This TCR beta chain was recovered during a study of response to subunit inactivated influenza vaccine. Study observations and caveats: Authors suggested each seasonal influenza vaccination recruits few new T cells.

Details on this clonotype: Its cognate antigen is unknown.

One entry per CDR3 protein, called by TCRdb with MiXCR from the RT-PCR reads. The sample contains 650,000 to 800,000 distinct CDR3 sequences, 15% to 20% of which appear only once. V lost 7 bases, J lost 6 bases, and 8 bases lay in between. The CDR3 runs to 11 residues. Germline V gene lookup returns CDR1 ENHRY and CDR2 SYGVKD. The chain is built from TRBV10-3 and TRBJ2-3, with D tentatively TRBD1 (5 bases). This receptor was obtained from a man aged 45-60 years who received an inactivated influenza vaccine. Sequences were derived from PBMCs from blood, sampled around 5 days after vaccination. The CDR3: CAITKGDTQYF. The CDR3 DNA reads TGTGCCATCACTAAGGGGGATACGCAGTATTTT.